Many counts were recorded for the clone carrying this TCR beta chain. What it recognizes is unknown. One end of the junction varies from germline; a read error may be responsible. CDR1 is SGHDT, CDR2 YYEEEE, per germline. This CDR3 is built from 13 residues. This specimen belongs to a study of T cells after posttransplantation cyclophosphamide. The study, taken as a whole, reports: Later post-transplant blood repertoires were often dominated by donor CD8+ memory clones. After PTCy, TRB diversity resembled that of CNI/methotrexate controls. Skin or GI-infiltrating T cells shared few TRB sequences with blood.

Generated by immunoSEQ multiplex PCR, the TCRdb table keeps only in-frame clones and is missing some. The profile covers 20,000 to 25,000 clones, none occurring a single time. Busulfan-fludarabine conditioning, marrow transplant, and cyclophosphamide on days +3 and +4 were administered. The sequence came from a male patient aged 18-29 years who received an allogeneic stem cell transplant from a related donor, was CMV-positive, and had no GVHD. Some of these T cells may belong to the graft donor. The sample in question was PBMCs, obtained after allogeneic stem cell transplant with posttransplant cyclophosphamide. The rearrangement links TRBV5-6 to TRBJ2-3; TRBD2 matches 10 bases. CDR3 sequence (DNA): TGTGCCAGCAGCTTCACAAAGAGCGGGGGGGCATGGTTT. Its protein is CASSFTKSGGAWF.